This T cell receptor beta chain derives from a study of blood T cell repertoires in COVID-19. For the study at large: The origin of the acute and convalescent COVID-19 samples was the United States, Italy and Spain.

The authors' processing: The authors estimated nucleated cell counts from reference gene primer amplification. Libraries were prepared by immunoSEQ multiplex PCR; TCRdb keeps only in-frame clonotypes and omits some of them. The V and J calls and clone size come from that table; D and trimming were worked out from the DNA. The sample lists about 170,000 clones, 75% to 90% occurring once. Germline V gene data show CDR1 as SGHTA and CDR2 as FQGNSA. The CDR3 spans 17 residues. V shed 3 bases and J shed 0 bases, with 15 bases lying between them. The chain employs TRBV7-2 and TRBJ1-5; D is possibly TRBD1 (6 bases). The sequencing sample was made of peripheral blood. The clonotype was recovered from a human donor with acute or convalescent COVID-19. The donor label of this sample is uncertain. CDR3 coding DNA: TGTGCCAGCAGCTTGGGGGCGGGCAGGCCTAGCAATCAGCCCCAGCATTTT. Translated, it gives CASSLGAGRPSNQPQHF.